What follows are 18 T cell receptor beta chains derived from one specimen sequenced in a study of T cell repertoires in cytomegalovirus infection. These receptors' antigens are unknown. TCRdb called the reads again in MiXCR, with one record for every CDR3 protein. In the table there are 200,000 to 250,000 distinct CDR3 sequences, 38% of which are singletons. The input for sequencing was CD8+ T cells from cultured PBMCs, taken from culture after CMV antigen stimulation. These receptors all come from a human donor in good health (CMV status not recorded). Some clones in this sample may be carry-over from other donors' samples.

On this clonotype itself: A read error may produce the germline difference seen at one junction end. The chain has TRBV11-3 and TRBJ2-3; TRBD1 matches 7 bases. The CDR3 is 15 residues long. CDR1 is SGHNT and CDR2 is YENEEA in the germline V gene. The CDR3 sequence is CASSLAGQGADTQYF. In nucleotides, the CDR3 is TGTGCCAGCAGTTTAGCTGGCCAGGGGGCAGATACGCAGTATTTT.

This clonotype was detected only a few times. The chain employs TRBV11-2 and TRBJ1-1; TRBD1 might be the D (6 bases). Germline CDR1 is SGHAT and CDR2 is FQNNGV. The CDR3 covers 15 residues. The ends were cut back, 2 bases at V and 1 base at J, with 11 bases in the middle. CDR3 sequence (DNA): TGTGCCAGCAGCTTACGGGGGCACGGGAACACTGAAGCTTTCTTT. It codes for CASSLRGHGNTEAFF.

This clonotype was detected ten times or more. V gene TRBV6-6 combines with J gene TRBJ1-5, with no clear D. The CDR3 spans 13 residues. CDR1 is MNHNY and CDR2 is SVGAGI in the germline V gene (reference sequence). Between the trimmed V and J ends, which lost 0 bases and 4 bases, there was a span of 4 bases. This CDR3 is CASSYSENQPQHF. CDR3 DNA sequence: TGTGCCAGCAGTTACTCCGAAAATCAGCCCCAGCATTTT.

This clonotype was seen only a few times. The V call is TRBV9, the J call TRBJ2-2; 9 nucleotides align to TRBD1. With 4 bases clipped from V and 7 bases from J, the junction kept 2 bases outside the gene matches. From germline, CDR1 is SGDLS and CDR2 YYNGEE. This CDR3 comprises 13 residues. The CDR3 region is CASSRTGVGELFF. CDR3 bases: TGTGCCAGCAGCCGGACAGGGGTCGGGGAGCTGTTTTTT.

This clonotype was counted between two and nine times. V and J are TRBV2 and TRBJ1-2, with TRBD1 as a possible D gene (6 bases). Per germline, CDR1 SNHLY and CDR2 FYNNEI. V gave up 8 bases and J gave up 4 bases, with 14 bases separating them. The CDR3 is 13 amino acids. CDR3 DNA sequence: TGTGCCAGCGAAGTAGGGGGGTCCTATGGCTACACCTTC. Translation gives CASEVGGSYGYTF.

The chain carries TRBV7-9 and TRBJ1-1; the match to TRBD1 covers 7 bases. With 5 bases clipped from V and 3 bases from J, the junction kept 6 bases outside the gene matches. The CDR3 is 14 amino acids. Germline CDR1 reads SEHNR; CDR2 reads FQNEAQ (reference sequence). CDR3 DNA sequence: TGTGCCAGCAGCCCGCGACAGGGACACACTGAAGCTTTCTTT. Its protein product is CASSPRQGHTEAFF.

This clonotype appeared a few times. CDR3 amino acids: CASSLLNTIYF. CDR3 coding DNA: TGTGCCAGCAGTTTACTTAACACCATATATTTT. The chain combines TRBV28 with TRBJ1-3; D unclear. Germline V CDR1 and CDR2: MDHEN, SYDVKM. Between the trimmed V and J ends, which lost 2 bases and 7 bases, there was a span of 3 bases. The CDR3 is 11 amino acids.

The chain uses TRBV7-3 and TRBJ2-3; D ambiguous. The CDR3 is made up of 14 amino acids. Germline lookup yields CDR1 SGHTA and CDR2 FQGTGA. Between the trimmed V and J ends, which lost 2 bases and 2 bases, there was a span of 8 bases. In DNA form, the CDR3 reads TGTGCCAGCAGCTTACGGAGACCCACAGATACGCAGTATTTT. This sequence encodes CASSLRRPTDTQYF.

This clonotype was picked up one time. The rearrangement links TRBV11-2 to TRBJ1-1; D might be TRBD1 (5 bases). Germline CDR1 is SGHAT and CDR2 is FQNNGV. This CDR3 spans 13 amino acids. V lost 3 bases and J 6 bases, leaving 11 bases between the germline ends. CDR3 region: CASSFGGIPEAFF. The CDR3 nucleotides read TGTGCCAGCAGCTTCGGGGGGATACCTGAAGCTTTCTTT.

In this sample, this clonotype turned up a few times. V and J are TRBV7-6 and TRBJ2-1; 10 bases are a match to TRBD1. The germline CDR1 and CDR2 sequences are SGHVS and FNYEAQ. CDR3 length: 21 amino acids. V gave up 5 bases and J gave up 0 bases; unmatched junction bases: 19. The CDR3 loop is CASSDRVGDRGTRNSYNEQFF. The CDR3, as DNA: TGTGCCAGCAGCGACCGGGTTGGGGACAGGGGAACCCGTAACTCCTACAATGAGCAGTTCTTC. The whole variable domain, filled in from reference TRBV7-6 and TRBJ2-1, reads GAGVSQSPRYKVTKRGQDVALRCDPISGHVSLYWYRQALGQGPEFLTYFNYEAQQDKSGLPNDRFSAERPEGSISTLTIQRTEQRDSAMYRCASSDRVGDRGTRNSYNEQFFGPGTRLTVL.

This clonotype was detected only once. The chain is built from TRBV11-1 and TRBJ2-1; 7 bases agree with TRBD2. V lost 4 bases and J lost 8; bases outside the gene matches: 11. Germline CDR1 is SGHAT and CDR2 is FQDESV (reference sequence). This CDR3 is built from 15 residues. CDR3 coding DNA: TGTGCCAGCAGCTACCGTGCGGGAGTGTCCCATGAGCAGTTCTTC. Protein product: CASSYRAGVSHEQFF.

This clonotype was seen more than once but under ten times. The chain links TRBV5-4 to TRBJ2-1, with TRBD2 matching 11 bases. The CDR3 extends over 15 amino acids. V lost 1 base to trimming and J lost 7 bases; unmatched junction nucleotides: 4. Germline V gene data show CDR1 as SGHNT and CDR2 as YYREEE (reference sequence). The CDR3 DNA sequence: TGTGCCAGCAGCTTGACTAGCGGGGGATCAAATGAGCAGTTCTTC. Protein product: CASSLTSGGSNEQFF.

J is TRBJ2-5 and V is TRBV19; TRBD2 matches 12 bases. Unmatched junction bases numbered 7, after V lost 5 bases and J lost 0 bases. CDR3 size: 17 residues. In germline, CDR1 is LNHDA, CDR2 SQIVND (reference sequence). The CDR3 protein is CASSSRTSGEYQETQYF. The CDR3 DNA reads as TGTGCCAGTAGTTCTCGGACTAGCGGGGAATACCAAGAGACCCAGTACTTC.

This clonotype was found a few times. CDR3 sequence: CASTEVGGSYNSPLHF. For the CDR3, the DNA is TGTGCCAGCACCGAAGTCGGGGGCTCCTATAATTCACCCCTCCACTTT. The chain has TRBV7-9 and TRBJ1-6, with D tentatively TRBD1 (5 bases). V lost 7 bases and J 0 bases, leaving 13 bases between the germline ends. This CDR3 has 16 amino acids. Germline CDR1 is SEHNR and CDR2 is FQNEAQ (reference sequence).

The J gene is TRBJ2-1, the V gene TRBV27; TRBD2 agrees at 8 bases. CDR1 is MNHEY and CDR2 is SMNVEV in the germline V gene (reference sequence). The CDR3 sequence is 15 residues long. V gave up 0 bases and J gave up 7 bases; unmatched junction bases: 5. In DNA form, the CDR3 reads TGTGCCAGCAGTTTATCGACGGGACTAGGGAATGAGCAGTTCTTC. Its protein is CASSLSTGLGNEQFF.

The table lists this clonotype with many counts. The CDR3 nucleotides are TGTGCCAGCAGCTTAGAAATAAGCGGGAGCGACAATGAGCAGTTCTTC. Encoded protein: CASSLEISGSDNEQFF. This chain uses TRBV7-2 with TRBJ2-1, with 8 positions matching TRBD2. The CDR3 has 16 amino acids. Germline CDR1 SGHTA, CDR2 FQGNSA. The J segment lost 5 bases and the V segment lost 1 base, leaving 7 bases of the junction unmatched.

The rearrangement links TRBV6-5 to TRBJ2-3; D is undetermined. From germline, CDR1 is MNHEY and CDR2 SVGAGI. The CDR3 is 13 amino acids. The V end lost 2 bases, the J end lost 2 bases, and 5 bases lay between the germline ends. The CDR3 loop is CASSYRITDTQYF. Written as DNA, the CDR3 is TGTGCCAGCAGTTACCGGATCACAGATACGCAGTATTTT.

This chain connects TRBV19 to TRBJ2-1; D is possibly TRBD1 (6 bases). This CDR3 contains 16 residues. Trimming removed 7 bases at V and 0 bases at J, with 16 bases between. Germline V gene lookup returns CDR1 LNHDA and CDR2 SQIVND (reference sequence). Written as DNA, the CDR3 is TGTGCCAGTAATTGGGGGCTAGAGCTCTCCTACAATGAGCAGTTCTTC. It translates to CASNWGLELSYNEQFF.